Below, one T cell receptor (beta chain) is given with its context. The antigen remains unidentified. This entry belongs to a study of T cell repertoires in cytomegalovirus infection. Whole-study findings and limits: Ex vivo, HLA-C-restricted CMV-specific TCR beta clonotypes prevailed over the rest of the response.

TCRdb reprocessed the reads with MiXCR, giving one entry per CDR3 protein. Of about half a million distinct CDR3 sequences in the sample, about 42% are singletons; the top ten hold around two fifths. The CDR3 covers 15 residues. Germline CDR1 and CDR2: SGHRS and YFSETQ. Trimming at V came to 2 bases and at J to 7 bases, leaving 5 bases not matched to a gene. This sample comprised cultured PBMCs, obtained from culture after CMV antigen stimulation. The clonotype comes from a human donor in good health (CMV status not recorded). Some clones in this sample may be carry-over from other donors' samples. The chain joins TRBV5-1 to TRBJ2-1; 11 nucleotides agree with TRBD2. CDR3 sequence reads: CASSLLAGDENEQFF. CDR3 bases: TGCGCCAGCAGCTTACTAGCGGGAGATGAGAATGAGCAGTTCTTC.